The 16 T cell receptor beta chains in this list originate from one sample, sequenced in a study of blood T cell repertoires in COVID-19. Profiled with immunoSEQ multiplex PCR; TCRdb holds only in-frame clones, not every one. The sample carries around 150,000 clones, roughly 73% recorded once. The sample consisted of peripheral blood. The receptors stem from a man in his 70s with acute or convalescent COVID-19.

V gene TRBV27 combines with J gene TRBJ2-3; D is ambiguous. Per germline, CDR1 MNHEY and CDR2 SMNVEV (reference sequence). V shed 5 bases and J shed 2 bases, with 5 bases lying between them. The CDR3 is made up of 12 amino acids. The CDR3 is CASSDNTDTQYF. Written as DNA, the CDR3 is TGTGCCAGCAGTGACAACACAGATACGCAGTATTTT.

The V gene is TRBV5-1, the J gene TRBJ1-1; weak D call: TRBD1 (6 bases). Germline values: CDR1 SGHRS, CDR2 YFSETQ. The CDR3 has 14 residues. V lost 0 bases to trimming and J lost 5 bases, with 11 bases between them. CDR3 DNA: TGCGCCAGCAGCTTGGAACAGGGAAGGACTGAAGCTTTCTTT. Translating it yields CASSLEQGRTEAFF.

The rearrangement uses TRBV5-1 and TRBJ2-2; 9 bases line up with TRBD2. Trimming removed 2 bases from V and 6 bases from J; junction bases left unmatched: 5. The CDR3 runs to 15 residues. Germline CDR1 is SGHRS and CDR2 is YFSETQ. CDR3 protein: CASSLKGTSPGELFF. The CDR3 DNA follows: TGCGCCAGCAGCTTAAAGGGGACTAGCCCCGGGGAGCTGTTTTTT.

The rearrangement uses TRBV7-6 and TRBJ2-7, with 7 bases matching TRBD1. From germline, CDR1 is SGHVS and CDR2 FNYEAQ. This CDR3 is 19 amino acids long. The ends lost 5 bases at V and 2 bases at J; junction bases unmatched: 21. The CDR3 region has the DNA TGTGCCAGCAGCCGTCGGACAGGCATGGAGCTTGGGGGAACCTACGAGCAGTACTTC. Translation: CASSRRTGMELGGTYEQYF.

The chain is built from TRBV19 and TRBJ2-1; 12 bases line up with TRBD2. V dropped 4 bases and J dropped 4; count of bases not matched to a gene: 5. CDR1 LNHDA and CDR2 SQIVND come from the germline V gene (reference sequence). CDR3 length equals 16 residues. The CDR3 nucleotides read TGTGCCAGTAGTACCGGACTAGCGGGGACGTACAATGAGCAGTTCTTC. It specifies CASSTGLAGTYNEQFF.

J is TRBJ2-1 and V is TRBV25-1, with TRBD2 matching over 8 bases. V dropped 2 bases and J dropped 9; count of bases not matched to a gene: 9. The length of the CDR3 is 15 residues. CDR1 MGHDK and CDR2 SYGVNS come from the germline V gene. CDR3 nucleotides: TGTGCCAGCAGTGAAAGGGGAGCGGGAGTGAGTGAGCAGTTCTTC. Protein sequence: CASSERGAGVSEQFF. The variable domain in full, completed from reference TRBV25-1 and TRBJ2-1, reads EADIYQTPRYLVIGTGKKITLECSQTMGHDKMYWYQQDPGMELHLIHYSYGVNSTEKGDLSSESTVSRIRTEHFPLTLESARPSHTSQYLCASSERGAGVSEQFFGPGTRLTVL.

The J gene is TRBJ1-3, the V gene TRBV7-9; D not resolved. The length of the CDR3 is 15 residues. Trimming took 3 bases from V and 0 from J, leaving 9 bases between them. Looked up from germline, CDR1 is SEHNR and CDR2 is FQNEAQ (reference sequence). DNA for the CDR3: TGTGCCAGCAGCTTTTGGAGGGTCTCTGGAAACACCATATATTTT. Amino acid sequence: CASSFWRVSGNTIYF.

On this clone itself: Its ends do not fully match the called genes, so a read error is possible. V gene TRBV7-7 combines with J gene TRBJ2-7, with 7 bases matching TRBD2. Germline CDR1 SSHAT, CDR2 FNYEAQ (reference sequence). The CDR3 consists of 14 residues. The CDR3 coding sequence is TGTGCTAGCAGCTCCTCGGGCGGGAGCAACGAGCAGTACTTC. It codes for CASSSSGGSNEQYF.

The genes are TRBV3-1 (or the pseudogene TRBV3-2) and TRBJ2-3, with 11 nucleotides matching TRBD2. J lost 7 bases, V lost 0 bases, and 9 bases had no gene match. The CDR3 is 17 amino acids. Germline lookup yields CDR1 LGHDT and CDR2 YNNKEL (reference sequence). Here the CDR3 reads CASSQDRRLAGTYTQYF. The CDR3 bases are TGTGCCAGCAGCCAAGATAGGAGACTAGCGGGAACTTATACGCAGTATTTT.

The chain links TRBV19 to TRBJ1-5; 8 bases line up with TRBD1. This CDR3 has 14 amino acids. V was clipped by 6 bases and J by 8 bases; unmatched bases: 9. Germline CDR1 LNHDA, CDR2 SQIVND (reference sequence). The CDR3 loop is CASRIGQGGEPQHF. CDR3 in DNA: TGTGCCAGTAGGATTGGACAGGGAGGGGAGCCCCAGCATTTT.

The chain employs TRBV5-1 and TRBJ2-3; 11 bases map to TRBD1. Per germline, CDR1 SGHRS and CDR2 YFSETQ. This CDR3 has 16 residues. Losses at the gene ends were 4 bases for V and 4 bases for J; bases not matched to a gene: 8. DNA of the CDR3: TGCGCCAGCAGCGTGGCCGGGACAGGGGGTGCAGATACGCAGTATTTT. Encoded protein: CASSVAGTGGADTQYF.

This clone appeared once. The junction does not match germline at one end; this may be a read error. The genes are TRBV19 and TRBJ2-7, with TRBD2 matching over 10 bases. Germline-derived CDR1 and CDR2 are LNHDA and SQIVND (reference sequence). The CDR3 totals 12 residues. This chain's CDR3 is CASSIGLAGVTF. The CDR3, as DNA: TGTGCCAGTAGTATTGGTCTAGCGGGGGTCACGTTC.

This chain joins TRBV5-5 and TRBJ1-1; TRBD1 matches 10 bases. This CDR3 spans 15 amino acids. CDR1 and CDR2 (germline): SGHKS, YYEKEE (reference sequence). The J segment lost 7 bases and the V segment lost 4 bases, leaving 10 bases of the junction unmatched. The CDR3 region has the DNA TGTGCCAGCAGCGGCGGACAGGGGGTCCCGGTTGAAGCTTTCTTT. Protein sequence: CASSGGQGVPVEAFF.

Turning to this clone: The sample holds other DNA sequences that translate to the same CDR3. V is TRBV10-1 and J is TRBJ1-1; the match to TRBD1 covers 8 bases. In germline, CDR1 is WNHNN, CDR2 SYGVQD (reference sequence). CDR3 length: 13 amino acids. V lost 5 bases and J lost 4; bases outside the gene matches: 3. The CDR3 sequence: CASSSGQGTEAFF. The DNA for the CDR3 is TGCGCCAGCAGTTCCGGACAGGGCACTGAAGCTTTCTTT.

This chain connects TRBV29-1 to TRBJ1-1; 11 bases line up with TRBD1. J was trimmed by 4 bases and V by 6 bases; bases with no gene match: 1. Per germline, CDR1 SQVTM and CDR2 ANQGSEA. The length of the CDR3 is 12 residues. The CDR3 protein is CSVGTGGTEAFF. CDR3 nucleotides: TGCAGCGTGGGGACAGGGGGCACTGAAGCTTTCTTT. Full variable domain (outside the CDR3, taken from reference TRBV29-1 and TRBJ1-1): SAVISQKPSRDICQRGTSLTIQCQVDSQVTMMFWYRQQPGQSLTLIATANQGSEATYESGFVIDKFPISRPNLTFSTLTVSNMSPEDSSIYLCSVGTGGTEAFFGQGTRLTVV.

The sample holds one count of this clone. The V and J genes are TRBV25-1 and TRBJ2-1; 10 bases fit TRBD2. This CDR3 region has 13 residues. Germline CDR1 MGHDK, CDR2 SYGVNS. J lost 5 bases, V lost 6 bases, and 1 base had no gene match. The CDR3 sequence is CASRSGGDNEQFF. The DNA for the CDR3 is TGTGCCAGCAGGAGCGGGGGGGACAATGAGCAGTTCTTC.